Here is one TCR beta chain with its context. Its antigen is still unknown. A junction boundary mismatches the germline segment, possibly from a read error. CDR1 and CDR2 are drawn from the germline V gene: MGHDK, SYGVNS. The CDR3 has 15 amino acids, counting the end cysteine and phenylalanine. The read is trimmed to its CDR3 DNA, 45 bases read in frame from base 1. This entry is derived from a study of sequential checkpoint blockade in melanoma (dated 2019 in TCRdb). About the investigation overall: Patients were randomized 1:1 to first-line nivolumab followed by ipilimumab (arm A) or ipilimumab followed by nivolumab (arm B). Matched tumor biopsies were taken from over 20 patients before treatment and at week 13, after single-agent nivolumab (arm A) or ipilimumab (arm B). TCRbeta immunosequencing was performed on DNA from 91 pretreatment melanoma tumor samples. Roughly 80% of the matched pre- and post-treatment tumor biopsy pairs came from the same lesion. Maintenance nivolumab came after both trial sequences.

The immunoSEQ Assay was used to immunosequence TCRbeta CDR3 regions from genomic DNA. Before high-throughput sequencing, genomic DNA was amplified using bias-controlled multiplex PCR. The published analysis was carried out like this. To quantify the absolute abundance of each unique TCRbeta CDR3 region, the sequences were collapsed and filtered. Clonality, defined as 1 minus Pielou's evenness, was calculated using only productive rearrangements. To compute tumor T-cell fraction, TCRbeta template counts were normalized to usable DNA, with usable DNA estimated from several housekeeping genes. Clones with significantly greater frequencies in on-treatment versus baseline samples were identified using a previously published method. The table was pulled from immuneACCESS by TCRdb, which kept in-frame rearrangements only. Such tables lose some clones; where checked, under half of the loss comes from unresolved V genes, and the rest has no known cause. V, J and clone size are taken as reported in that table, and D and trimming were inferred from the DNA itself. The sample table holds about 2,000 clones, of which roughly 24% were seen once. The ten largest account for over 20% of the sample.

The treatment or condition label, read with the paper, signifies: randomized to nivolumab then ipilimumab (arm A) or the reverse (arm B). No trial patient had received prior DNA-damaging chemotherapy. CheckMate 064, a randomized, open-label phase II trial of sequential checkpoint blockade, was the source of the samples, all of which came from patients with melanoma. Genomic DNA from formalin-fixed paraffin-embedded (FFPE) tissue samples served as the input for tumor TCR sequencing. Study-level results and caveats: Within-arm analyses of tumor T-cell fraction were constrained by small sample sizes and reduced statistical power. Tumor T-cell fraction and clonality correlated with PD-L1 staining and CD8+ T-cell counts but not with mutational load. In the nivolumab-first arm (arm A), an association was found between pretreatment tumor TIL clonality and response (P = .04). Patients whose tumor T-cell fraction and clonality increased by week 13 were about 30 times more likely to achieve clinical benefit. Validation of the response-prediction model combining TCR metrics and mutation burden is needed in larger, independent patient cohorts.

The clonotype comes from a human donor with melanoma. The specimen comprised tumor tissue (inferred from file names), sampled from a patient given nivolumab and ipilimumab in sequence. Recombination connected TRBV25-1 to TRBJ1-2, with the D segment identity uncertain. The DNA sequence is TGTGCCAGCAGAGAATCTGGCCAACGCAACTATGGCTACACCTTC. Protein translation: CASRESGQRNYGYTF.